This is a list of T cell receptor beta chains from one sample in a study of CD8 T cells in ankylosing spondylitis. Via MiXCR, TCRdb re-called the 5' RACE reads, giving one row per CDR3 protein. The sample contains about 160,000 distinct CDR3 sequences, 15% to 20% of which appear only once. Sequenced material: blood, either unsorted or a sorted T cell fraction (not recorded which). These receptors were obtained from a male donor with ankylosing spondylitis or in good health (not recorded which). The CDR3 runs from the conserved cysteine through the conserved F or W. A D gene is named only where the DNA matches it firmly. Part of the rows lack a size; the others show once, few, many or a class for expanded clones.

many	TRBV12-3/TRBV12-4	TRBJ2-2	.	CASGLAAGELFF	TGTGCCAGCGGCCTAGCAGCCGGGGAGCTGTTTTTT
.	TRBV29-1	TRBJ2-4	.	CSVGDTGSKKNIQYF	TGCAGCGTTGGGGACACAGGGAGTAAAAAAAACATTCAGTACTTC
many	TRBV20-1	TRBJ2-1	TRBD1	CSAYPLGTGRNEQFF	TGCAGTGCTTACCCACTCGGGACAGGGCGGAATGAGCAGTTCTTC
many	TRBV5-1	TRBJ2-7	TRBD1	CASSPGQGVHEQYF	TGCGCCAGCAGCCCTGGACAGGGGGTCCACGAGCAGTACTTC
many	TRBV5-1	TRBJ2-2	.	CASSLLQLTGELFF	TGCGCCAGCAGCTTGCTTCAGCTCACCGGGGAGCTGTTTTTT
many	TRBV20-1	TRBJ2-2	TRBD1	CSAHPGQRNTGELFF	TGCAGTGCTCACCCGGGACAGAGAAACACCGGGGAGCTGTTTTTT
few	TRBV6-1	TRBJ1-1	TRBD1	CASRNRQGTEAFF	TGTGCCAGCAGGAACCGACAGGGCACTGAAGCTTTCTTT
.	TRBV20-1	TRBJ2-1	.	CSARESSMDEQFF	TGCAGTGCTAGAGAATCTAGCATGGATGAGCAGTTCTTC
few	TRBV12-3/TRBV12-4	TRBJ2-7	.	CASSLGPDSYEQYF	TGTGCCAGCAGTTTAGGTCCTGACTCCTACGAGCAGTACTTC
.	TRBV29-1	TRBJ2-6	.	CSVERARVSGANVLTF	TGCAGCGTTGAACGGGCTAGGGTATCTGGGGCCAACGTCCTGACTTTC
few	TRBV27	TRBJ1-5	.	CASSLTESSNQPQHF	TGTGCCAGCAGTTTGACGGAAAGTAGCAATCAGCCCCAGCATTTT
.	TRBV5-1	TRBJ2-2	.	CASRRSGLDTGELFF	TGCGCCAGCAGGAGGTCGGGGTTGGACACCGGGGAGCTGTTTTTT
.	TRBV6-1	TRBJ2-1	.	CAGSPGYYNEQFF	TGTGCCGGCAGTCCAGGGTACTACAATGAGCAGTTCTTC
many	TRBV20-1	TRBJ2-7	.	CSARVYEQYF	TGCAGTGCTAGAGTCTACGAGCAGTACTTC
.	TRBV6-5	TRBJ1-6	.	CASLGVGSPLHF	TGTGCCAGTCTAGGGGTGGGTTCACCCCTCCACTTT
.	TRBV19	TRBJ1-5	TRBD1	CASTYDGTANQPQHF	TGTGCCAGTACCTACGATGGGACAGCCAATCAGCCCCAGCATTTT
few	TRBV19	TRBJ2-3	.	CASTKTRLGTQYF	TGTGCCAGTACTAAGACCCGACTAGGTACGCAGTATTTT
many	TRBV27	TRBJ2-5	TRBD2	CASSYRGLTQQETQYF	TGTGCCAGCAGTTACCGGGGACTAACTCAGCAAGAGACCCAGTACTTC
.	TRBV29-1	TRBJ2-7	.	CSVLASSYEQYF	TGCAGCGTTCTGGCGAGCTCCTACGAGCAGTACTTC
.	TRBV7-9	TRBJ1-5	TRBD1	CASSRDRAGGNQPQHF	TGTGCCAGCAGCAGGGACAGGGCCGGTGGCAATCAGCCCCAGCATTTT
few	TRBV2	TRBJ2-1	TRBD2	CASSGASGSYNEQFF	TGTGCCAGCAGTGGTGCTAGCGGGAGCTACAATGAGCAGTTCTTC
few	TRBV11-2	TRBJ2-3	TRBD2	CASSSLAGGSTDTQYF	TGTGCCAGCAGCTCTCTAGCGGGAGGGAGCACAGATACGCAGTATTTT
.	TRBV12-3/TRBV12-4	TRBJ2-5	.	CASSFSATTLGETQYF	TGTGCCAGCAGTTTTTCCGCGACAACCCTGGGAGAGACCCAGTACTTC
many	TRBV5-1	TRBJ2-2	.	CASYGEYTGELFF	TGCGCCAGCTATGGGGAGTACACCGGGGAGCTGTTTTTT